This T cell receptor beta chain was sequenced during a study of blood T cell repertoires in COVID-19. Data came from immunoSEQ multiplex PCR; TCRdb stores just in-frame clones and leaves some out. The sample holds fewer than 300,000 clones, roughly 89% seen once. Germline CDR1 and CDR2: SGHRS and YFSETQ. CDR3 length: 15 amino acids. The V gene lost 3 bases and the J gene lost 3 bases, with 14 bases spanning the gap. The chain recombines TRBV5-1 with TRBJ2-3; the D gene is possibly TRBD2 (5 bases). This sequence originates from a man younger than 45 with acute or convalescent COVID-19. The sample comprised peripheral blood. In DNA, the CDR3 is TGCGCCAGCAGCTGGAGACCCGAGGGAACAGATACGCAGTATTTT. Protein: CASSWRPEGTDTQYF.